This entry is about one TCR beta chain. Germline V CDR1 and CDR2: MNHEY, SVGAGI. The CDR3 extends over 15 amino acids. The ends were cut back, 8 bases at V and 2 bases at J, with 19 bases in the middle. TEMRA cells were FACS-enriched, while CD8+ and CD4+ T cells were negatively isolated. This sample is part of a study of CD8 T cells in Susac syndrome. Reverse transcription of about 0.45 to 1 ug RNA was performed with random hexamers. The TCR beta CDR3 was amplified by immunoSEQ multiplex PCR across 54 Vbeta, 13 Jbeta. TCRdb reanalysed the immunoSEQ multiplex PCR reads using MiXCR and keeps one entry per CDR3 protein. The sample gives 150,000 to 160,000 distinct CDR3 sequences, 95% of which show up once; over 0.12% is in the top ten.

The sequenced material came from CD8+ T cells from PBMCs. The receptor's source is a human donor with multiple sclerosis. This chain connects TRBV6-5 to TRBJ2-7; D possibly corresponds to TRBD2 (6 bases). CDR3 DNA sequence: TGTGCCAGCCGCGGGTCCAGCGGGTCACCCTACGAGCAGTACTTC. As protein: CASRGSSGSPYEQYF.